The 22 T cell receptor beta chains listed next were all sequenced from one sample in a study of low-dose radiotherapy and immunotherapy resistance in tumors. Both TCRalpha and TCRbeta chains were reverse transcribed with V-gene-specific primers. TCR amplification ran 20 PCR cycles using constant-region and V-primer adapter primers. TCRdb reprocessed the reads via MiXCR and lists one record per CDR3 protein. This table has about 7,900 distinct CDR3 sequences, roughly 57% appearing once. The origin of the receptors is a human donor with advanced metastatic prostate, ovarian, gallbladder or colorectal cancer (not recorded which). This table probably holds off-target reads from a library built for another chain.

This clonotype was observed a few times. The chain joins TRBV6-2 or TRBV6-3 to TRBJ2-1, with 9 bases fitting TRBD2. J gave up 7 bases and V 4 bases, and 8 bases lay outside the gene matches. The CDR3 is 15 residues long. Germline-derived CDR1 and CDR2 are MNHEY and SVGEGT. As DNA, the CDR3 is TGTGCCAGCAGTTTCTTAGCGGGAGCTAGGAATGAGCAGTTCTTC. Residues: CASSFLAGARNEQFF.

This chain uses TRBV7-2 with TRBJ2-1, with D possibly called TRBD1 or TRBD2 (5 bases each). CDR3 size: 15 residues. The V end lost 3 bases, the J end lost 4 bases, and 13 bases lay between the germline ends. Germline-derived CDR1 and CDR2 are SGHTA and FQGNSA. CDR3 bases: TGTGCCAGCAGCTTCATCGGGACGGCATACAATGAGCAGTTCTTC. Its protein product is CASSFIGTAYNEQFF. Complete variable domain (other parts from reference TRBV7-2 and TRBJ2-1): GAGVSQSPSNKVTEKGKDVELRCDPISGHTALYWYRQSLGQGLEFLIYFQGNSAPDKSGLPSDRFSAERTGGSVSTLTIQRTQQEDSAVYLCASSFIGTAYNEQFFGPGTRLTVL.

The chain joins TRBV19 to TRBJ2-7; 15 bases agree with TRBD2. Per the germline V gene, CDR1 is LNHDA and CDR2 is SQIVND (reference sequence). Trimming at V came to 4 bases and at J to 5 bases, leaving 6 bases not matched to a gene. The CDR3 covers 16 residues. CDR3 sequence reads: CASSRGLAGGPNEQYF. The CDR3 region has the DNA TGTGCCAGTAGTAGAGGACTAGCGGGAGGGCCAAACGAGCAGTACTTC.

The chain recombines TRBV4-2 with TRBJ2-7, with TRBD2 matching 15 bases. After removal of 3 bases from V and 5 bases from J, the junction contained 5 bases not matched to a gene. This CDR3 spans 16 amino acids. Germline assignment: CDR1 LGHNA and CDR2 YNFKEQ. This CDR3 is CASSHGTSGRLNEQYF. The CDR3 DNA is TGTGCCAGCAGCCATGGGACTAGCGGGAGGTTGAACGAGCAGTACTTC.

The chain is built from TRBV6-1 and TRBJ1-1; tentatively, D is TRBD1 (5 bases). The CDR3 extends over 12 amino acids. CDR1 is MNHNS and CDR2 is SASEGT in the germline V gene. Trimming stripped 10 bases from V and 11 bases from J, with 20 bases between. CDR3 amino acids: CATGKGGSWAFF. As DNA, the CDR3 is TGTGCCACAGGGAAGGGAGGGAGTTGGGCTTTCTTT.

This sequence joins TRBV28 and TRBJ1-3, with D uncertain. The V and J ends lost 8 bases and 6 bases respectively, with 5 bases between them. Germline assignment: CDR1 MDHEN and CDR2 SYDVKM. The CDR3 is 10 amino acids. The CDR3, as DNA: TGTGCCAGCCTACAAAACACCATATATTTT. It yields the protein CASLQNTIYF.

The gene calls are TRBV12-3 or TRBV12-4 and TRBJ1-1; no definite D call. There are 13 residues in the CDR3. Trimming took 6 bases from V and 0 from J, leaving 8 bases between them. The DNA of the CDR3 is TGTGCCAGCAGAACAGCTATGAACACTGAAGCTTTCTTT. Its translation: CASRTAMNTEAFF.

This sequence joins TRBV28 and TRBJ2-3, with D maybe TRBD2 (5 bases). The length of the CDR3 is 17 residues. Germline V gene lookup returns CDR1 MDHEN and CDR2 SYDVKM. Between the trimmed V and J ends, which lost 3 bases and 5 bases, there was a span of 21 bases. CDR3 region: CASSFMGADAGVDTQYF. The CDR3 region has the DNA TGTGCCAGCAGTTTTATGGGAGCGGACGCCGGGGTAGATACGCAGTATTTT.

The chain has TRBV28 and TRBJ1-5; D remains unclear. Germline V CDR1 and CDR2: MDHEN, SYDVKM. There are 16 residues in the CDR3. V lost 5 bases to trimming and J lost 2 bases, with 16 bases between them. The CDR3 reads CASSPPRRSGNQPQHF. CDR3 bases: TGTGCCAGCAGTCCGCCCCGGAGATCGGGCAATCAGCCCCAGCATTTT.

The chain joins TRBV2 to TRBJ1-3; 7 nucleotides agree with TRBD1. CDR1 SNHLY and CDR2 FYNNEI come from the germline V gene. CDR3 size: 15 residues. The V gene end was trimmed by 5 bases and the J gene end by 4 bases; junction bases not matched to a gene: 8. The CDR3 bases are TGTGCCAGCAGTCCCGGAGGGGGCATCGGAAACACCATATATTTT. Its translation is CASSPGGGIGNTIYF.

This clonotype turned up a few times. V usage is TRBV27 and J usage is TRBJ2-7, with TRBD2 matching over 9 bases. CDR1 is MNHEY, CDR2 SMNVEV, per germline (reference sequence). The CDR3 consists of 14 residues. J lost 2 bases, V lost 5 bases, and 4 bases had no gene match. Written as DNA, the CDR3 is TGTGCCAGCAGTGCGGGGGGGGGCGCCTACGAGCAGTACTTC. As protein: CASSAGGGAYEQYF.

By sample fraction, this clonotype is large. The chain employs TRBV18 and TRBJ1-1; 8 nucleotides align to TRBD1. The CDR3 consists of 17 residues. Germline CDR1 and CDR2: KGHSH and LQKENI. V shed 2 bases and J 5 bases; nucleotides not matched to a gene: 13. This CDR3 reads CASSPKGRRGPVTEAFF. DNA for the CDR3: TGTGCCAGCTCACCAAAAGGTCGCAGGGGGCCGGTAACTGAAGCTTTCTTT.

This clonotype was seen only a few times. The chain employs TRBV6-2 or TRBV6-3 and TRBJ1-1; 12 nucleotides agree with TRBD1. The CDR3 totals 19 residues. The V gene end was trimmed by 1 base and the J gene end by 4 bases; junction bases not matched to a gene: 13. CDR1 and CDR2 (germline): MNHEY, SVGEGT. Here the CDR3 reads CASSYYVRGQGARGTEAFF. The CDR3 DNA reads TGTGCCAGCAGTTACTATGTCCGGGGACAGGGGGCTCGGGGCACTGAAGCTTTCTTT.

V is TRBV7-2 and J is TRBJ1-5; the D is unclear. Germline assignment: CDR1 SGHTA and CDR2 FQGNSA. This CDR3 contains 15 residues. The V and J ends lost 2 bases and 1 base respectively, with 9 bases between them. The CDR3 DNA sequence: TGTGCCAGCAGCTTATCAACAGAAAGCAATCAGCCCCAGCATTTT. Translating it yields CASSLSTESNQPQHF.

J is TRBJ2-2 and V is TRBV7-2; weak D call: TRBD2 (5 bases). This CDR3 comprises 14 residues. Trimming shortened V by 4 bases and J by 7 bases, and 13 bases separated the two germline ends. The V gene's germline CDR1 is SGHTA and CDR2 FQGNSA. Here the CDR3 reads CASSWSSAGGELFF. The DNA of the CDR3 is TGTGCCAGCAGCTGGAGTAGCGCGGGCGGGGAGCTGTTTTTT.

The chain joins TRBV6-5 to TRBJ2-7; D may be TRBD2 (6 bases). The CDR3 runs 11 residues. Between the trimmed V and J ends, which lost 2 bases and 7 bases, there was a span of 6 bases. From germline, CDR1 is MNHEY and CDR2 SVGAGI. DNA of the CDR3: TGTGCCAGCAGTTACGGGGGGGAGCAGTACTTC. It encodes CASSYGGEQYF.

Judged by abundance, this clonotype is large. This chain joins TRBV19 and TRBJ2-1; D possibly matches TRBD1 or TRBD2 (5 bases each). Trimming removed 0 bases at V and 9 bases at J, with 18 bases between. This CDR3 comprises 16 residues. In germline, CDR1 is LNHDA, CDR2 SQIVND (reference sequence). CDR3 bases: TGTGCCAGTAGTATAGATCACAACCCTAGTGGGGGTGAGCAGTTCTTC. Translation: CASSIDHNPSGGEQFF. The full variable domain, its missing parts supplied by reference TRBV19 and TRBJ2-1, is DGGITQSPKYLFRKEGQNVTLSCEQNLNHDAMYWYRQDPGQGLRLIYYSQIVNDFQKGDIAEGYSVSREKKESFPLTVTSAQKNPTAFYLCASSIDHNPSGGEQFFGPGTRLTVL.

This clonotype has more than one count but fewer than ten. The chain recombines TRBV2 with TRBJ1-6; 10 bases fit TRBD1. Per the germline V gene, CDR1 is SNHLY and CDR2 is FYNNEI. This CDR3 is 14 amino acids long. V lost 7 bases to trimming and J lost 10 bases; unmatched junction nucleotides: 7. CDR3 sequence: CASTRQGANSPLHF. CDR3 nucleotide sequence: TGTGCCAGCACAAGACAGGGGGCAAACTCACCCCTCCACTTT.

The V gene is TRBV29-1, the J gene TRBJ2-1, with TRBD1 matching 7 bases. This CDR3 region has 14 residues. Germline trimming cut 3 bases from V and 4 bases from J; bases unmatched to any gene: 6. Germline CDR1 reads SQVTM; CDR2 reads ANQGSEA. In nucleotides, the CDR3 is TGCAGCGTTGATCAGGACAGGCCTTACAATGAGCAGTTCTTC. Protein sequence: CSVDQDRPYNEQFF.

The gene calls are TRBV6-6 and TRBJ1-1; no clear D gene. Germline CDR1 and CDR2: MNHNY and SVGAGI (reference sequence). V was shortened by 0 bases and J by 1 base, with 9 bases between the two germline ends. The CDR3 consists of 15 residues. CDR3 sequence reads: CASSYSWGGNTEAFF. The CDR3 DNA sequence: TGTGCCAGCAGTTACTCCTGGGGAGGGAACACTGAAGCTTTCTTT.

V usage is TRBV23-1 and J usage is TRBJ2-3; the D is unclear. TRBV23-1 qualifies as an ORF whose function is uncertain. The CDR3 sequence is 11 residues long. V lost 4 bases, J lost 2 bases, and 1 base lay in between. The CDR3, as DNA: TGCGCCAGCAGTCCCACAGATACGCAGTATTTT. Protein sequence: CASSPTDTQYF.

The J gene is TRBJ2-2, the V gene TRBV6-4, with D perhaps matching TRBD1 (5 bases). Trimming cost V 3 bases and J 2 bases, with 13 bases left between them. CDR1 is MRHNA and CDR2 is SNTAGT in the germline V gene. This CDR3 is built from 16 residues. The CDR3 DNA reads TGTGCCAGCAGTGATGTAATAGGACAAAACACCGGGGAGCTGTTTTTT. Encoded protein: CASSDVIGQNTGELFF.